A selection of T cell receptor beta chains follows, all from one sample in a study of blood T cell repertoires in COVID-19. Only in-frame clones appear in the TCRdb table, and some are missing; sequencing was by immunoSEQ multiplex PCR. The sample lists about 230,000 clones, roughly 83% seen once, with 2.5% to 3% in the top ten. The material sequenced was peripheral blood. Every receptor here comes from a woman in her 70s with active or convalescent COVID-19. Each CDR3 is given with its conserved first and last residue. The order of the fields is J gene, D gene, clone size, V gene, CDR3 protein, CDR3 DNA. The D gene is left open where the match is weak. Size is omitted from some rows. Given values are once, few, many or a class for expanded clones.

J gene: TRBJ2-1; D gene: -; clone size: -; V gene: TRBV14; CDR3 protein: CASSLPAREQFF; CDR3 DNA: TGTGCCAGCAGCCTTCCCGCACGGGAGCAGTTCTTC
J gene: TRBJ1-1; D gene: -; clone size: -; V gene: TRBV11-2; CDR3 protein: CASSLRTAMNTEAFF; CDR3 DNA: TGTGCCAGCAGCTTACGGACAGCTATGAACACTGAAGCTTTCTTT
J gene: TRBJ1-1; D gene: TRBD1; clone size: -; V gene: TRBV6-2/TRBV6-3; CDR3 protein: CASSQPTGRDDTEAFF; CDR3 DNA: TGTGCCAGCAGCCAACCGACAGGGCGAGATGACACTGAAGCTTTCTTT
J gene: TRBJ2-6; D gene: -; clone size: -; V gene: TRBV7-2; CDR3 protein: CASSLLLWANVLTF; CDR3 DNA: TGTGCCAGCAGCTTATTACTCTGGGCCAACGTCCTGACTTTC
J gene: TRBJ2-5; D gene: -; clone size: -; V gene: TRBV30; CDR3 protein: CAWSLTVQETQYF; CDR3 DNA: TGTGCCTGGAGCTTGACAGTTCAAGAGACCCAGTACTTC
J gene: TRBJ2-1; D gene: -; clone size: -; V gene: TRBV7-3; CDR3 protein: CASSLDLDSLGEQFF; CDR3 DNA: TGTGCCAGCAGCTTAGATCTGGACAGTCTAGGTGAGCAGTTCTTC
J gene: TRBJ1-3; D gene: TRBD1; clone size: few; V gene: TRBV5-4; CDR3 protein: CASSLRDRGVGNTIYF; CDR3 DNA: TGTGCCAGCAGCTTGCGCGACAGGGGAGTTGGAAACACCATATATTTT
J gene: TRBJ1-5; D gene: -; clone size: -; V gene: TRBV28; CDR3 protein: CASSPGTPYNQPQHF; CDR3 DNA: TGTGCCAGCAGTCCCGGGACACCTTACAATCAGCCCCAGCATTTT
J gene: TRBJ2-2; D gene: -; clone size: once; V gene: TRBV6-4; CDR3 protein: CASSSVVAGELFF; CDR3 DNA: TGTGCCAGCAGTTCTGTGGTAGCCGGGGAGCTGTTTTTT
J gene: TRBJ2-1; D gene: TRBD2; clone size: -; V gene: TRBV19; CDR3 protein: CASRLLAGVYNEQFF; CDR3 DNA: TGTGCCAGTAGGCTACTAGCGGGGGTCTACAATGAGCAGTTCTTC
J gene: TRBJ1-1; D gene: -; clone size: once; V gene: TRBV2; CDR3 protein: CASSANTEAFF; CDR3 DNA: TGTGCCAGCAGTGCTAACACTGAAGCTTTCTTT
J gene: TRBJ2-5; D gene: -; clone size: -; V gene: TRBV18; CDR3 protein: CASSQYQETQYF; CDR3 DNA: TGTGCCAGCTCGCAGTACCAAGAGACCCAGTACTTC
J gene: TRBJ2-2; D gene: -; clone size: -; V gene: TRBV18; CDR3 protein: CASSPGGSSTGELFF; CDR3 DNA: TGTGCCAGCTCACCAGGAGGGTCTAGCACCGGGGAGCTGTTTTTT
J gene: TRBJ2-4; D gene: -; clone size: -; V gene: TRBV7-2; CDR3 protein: CASSFSRDIQYF; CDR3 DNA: TGTGCCAGCAGCTTTTCTAGAGACATTCAGTACTTC
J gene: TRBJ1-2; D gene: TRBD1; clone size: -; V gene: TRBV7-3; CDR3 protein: CASSLKAHDRVDLYGYTF; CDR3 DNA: TGTGCCAGCAGCTTAAAGGCCCACGACAGGGTGGACCTCTATGGCTACACCTTC
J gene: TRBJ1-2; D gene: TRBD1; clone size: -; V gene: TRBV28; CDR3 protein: CASSLSSGGWYGYTF; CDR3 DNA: TGTGCCAGCAGTTTATCATCAGGGGGCTGGTATGGCTACACCTTC
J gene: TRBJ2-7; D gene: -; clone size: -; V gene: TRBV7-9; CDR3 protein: CASSFTTRGHEQYF; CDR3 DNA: TGTGCCAGCAGCTTCACGACTAGGGGGCACGAGCAGTACTTC
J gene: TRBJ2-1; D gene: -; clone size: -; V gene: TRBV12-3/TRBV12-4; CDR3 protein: CASQDFSGNEQFF; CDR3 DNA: TGTGCCAGCCAGGACTTTTCAGGCAATGAGCAGTTCTTC
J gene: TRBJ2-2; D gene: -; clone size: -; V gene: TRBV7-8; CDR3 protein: CASSLIVAANTGELFF; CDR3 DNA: TGTGCCAGCAGCTTAATTGTGGCAGCGAACACCGGGGAGCTGTTTTTT
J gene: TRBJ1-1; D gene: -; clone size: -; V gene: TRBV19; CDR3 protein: CASSMIGRALSEAFF; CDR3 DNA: TGTGCCAGTAGTATGATTGGCAGGGCGCTTTCTGAAGCTTTCTTT
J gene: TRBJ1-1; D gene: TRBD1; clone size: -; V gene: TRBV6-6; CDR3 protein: CASIPTRGRGTEAFF; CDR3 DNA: TGTGCCAGCATTCCTACAAGGGGGCGAGGCACTGAAGCTTTCTTT
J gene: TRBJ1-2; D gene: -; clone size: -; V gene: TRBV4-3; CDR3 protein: CASSHPGGYGYTF; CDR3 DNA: TGCGCCAGCAGCCACCCCGGGGGCTATGGCTACACCTTC
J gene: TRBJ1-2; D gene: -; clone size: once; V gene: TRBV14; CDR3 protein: CASSQGQGHQVYGYTF; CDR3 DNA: TGTGCCAGCAGCCAGGGCCAGGGCCATCAAGTCTATGGCTACACCTTC
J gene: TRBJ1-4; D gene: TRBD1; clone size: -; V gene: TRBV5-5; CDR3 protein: CASSHRQGGENEKLFF; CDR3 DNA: TGTGCCAGCAGCCATAGACAAGGGGGCGAAAATGAAAAACTGTTTTTT
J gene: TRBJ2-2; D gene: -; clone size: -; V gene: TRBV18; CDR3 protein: CASSPLKVGRFANTGELFF; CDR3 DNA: TGTGCCAGCTCACCTTTAAAGGTTGGGCGATTCGCGAACACCGGGGAGCTGTTTTTT
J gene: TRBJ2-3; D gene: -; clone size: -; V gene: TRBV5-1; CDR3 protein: CASRGGSTDTQYF; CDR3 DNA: TGCGCCAGCCGAGGCGGAAGCACAGATACGCAGTATTTT
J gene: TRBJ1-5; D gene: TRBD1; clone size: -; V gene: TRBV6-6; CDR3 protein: CASSLDRGQGNQPQHF; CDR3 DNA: TGTGCCAGCAGTTTGGACAGGGGGCAGGGCAATCAGCCCCAGCATTTT